This is a list of T cell receptor beta chains from one sample in a study of long-term antiretroviral therapy in people with HIV. This table comes from immunoSEQ multiplex PCR, and its TCRdb copy is limited to in-frame clones, with some not included. The data show about 27,000 clones, 60% to 85% seen once. The sequencing used unsorted PBMCs, collected 2.1 years after starting antiretroviral therapy. These receptors were collected from a man between 25 and 39 years old with HIV. CDR3s include the opening cysteine and the closing phenylalanine or tryptophan.

J	V	CDR3
TRBJ2-3	TRBV12-5	CASGPGHSTDTQYF
TRBJ2-2	TRBV6-6	CASSGGPINTGELFF
TRBJ1-3	TRBV18	CASSPPNSGNTIYF
TRBJ1-3	TRBV11-2	CASSLYRGPGNTIYF
TRBJ1-2	TRBV9	CASSVGITDANYGYTF
TRBJ1-5	TRBV6-5	CASSYGGGSQPQHF
TRBJ1-5	TRBV18	CASSPADRGFNQPQHF
TRBJ1-2	TRBV27	CARQTGNGYTF
TRBJ2-3	TRBV25-1	CASSGTYTDTQYF
TRBJ2-7	TRBV5-1	CASSLEGQGSYEQYF
TRBJ2-7	TRBV29-1	CSVEGGQYYEQYF
TRBJ1-6	TRBV27	CASSPGPGMASYNSPLHF
TRBJ1-5	TRBV11-2	CASSLDSGSNQPQHF
TRBJ2-6	TRBV9	CASSAGQGGSGANVLTF
TRBJ1-1	TRBV15	CATSRALNTEAFF
TRBJ2-7	TRBV7-2	CASSIRFEQYF
TRBJ2-2	TRBV10-3	CAISPDSGGELFF
TRBJ1-2	TRBV18	CASSTTGDGYTF